Reported below is one T cell receptor (beta chain). Its cognate antigen is unknown. The data derive from a study of cytomegalovirus exposure and HLA in healthy donors. Study information: Among the approximately 410 genotyped donors, approximately 81% were placed in the Caucasian-associated ancestry cluster. Study results and caveats: In a later analysis, TCR association rates varied by HLA locus: DRB1 most, HLA-C fewest. Sequencing likely caused a cluster of highly shared sequence variants.

The CDR3 loop spans 17 amino acids. Germline-derived CDR1 and CDR2 are LNHDA and SQIVND (reference sequence). With 4 bases removed from V and 0 bases from J, the gap between germline ends came to 18 bases. A multiplex PCR was run with 60 Vbeta primers and 13 Jbeta primers. Produced via immunoSEQ multiplex PCR; TCRdb's table is partial and in-frame only. The sample has about 180,000 clones, under 85% seen once. Sequences were obtained from PBMCs. This chain links TRBV19 with TRBJ1-2; a possible D gene is TRBD1 (5 bases). This sequence was found in a human donor in good health. The DNA for the CDR3 is TGTGCCAGTAGTAATTGGTTGGGGCAGATGACTAACTATGGCTACACCTTC. Encoded protein: CASSNWLGQMTNYGYTF.